The clone carrying this T cell receptor beta chain was counted between two and nine times. Primers used in a second PCR of about 7 to 11 cycles were a sample-barcoded 5' primer and a J-beta primer mix. TCRdb called the 5' RACE reads again in MiXCR, with one record for every CDR3 protein. The sample yields hundreds of thousands of distinct CDR3 sequences, 58% seen once. The sample comes from a study of blood T cells in healthy people across ages. Germline lookup yields CDR1 SQVTM and CDR2 ANQGSEA. The CDR3 length is 11 residues. V shed 7 bases, J shed 7 bases, and the junction held 6 bases outside the gene matches. Total RNA, at least 5 micrograms per sample, came from PBMCs.

The rearrangement joins TRBV29-1 to TRBJ1-2, with TRBD1 matching 7 bases. The clonotype was recovered from a man aged 30-40 years in good health. The sequenced material came from blood. In DNA, the CDR3 is TGCAGCGACTGGGCAGGGGGTGGCTACACCTTC. Translated, it gives CSDWAGGGYTF.